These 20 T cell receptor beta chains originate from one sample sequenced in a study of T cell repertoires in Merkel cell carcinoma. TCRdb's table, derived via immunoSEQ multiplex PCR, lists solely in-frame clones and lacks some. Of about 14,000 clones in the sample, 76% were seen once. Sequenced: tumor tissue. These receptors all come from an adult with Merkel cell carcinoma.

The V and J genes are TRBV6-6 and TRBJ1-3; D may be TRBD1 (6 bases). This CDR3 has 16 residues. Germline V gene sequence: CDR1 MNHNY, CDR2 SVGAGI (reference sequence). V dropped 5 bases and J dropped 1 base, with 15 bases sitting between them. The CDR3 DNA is TGTGCCAGCAGTCGACGGTTCAGGGGTTCTGGAAACACCATATATTTT. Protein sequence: CASSRRFRGSGNTIYF.

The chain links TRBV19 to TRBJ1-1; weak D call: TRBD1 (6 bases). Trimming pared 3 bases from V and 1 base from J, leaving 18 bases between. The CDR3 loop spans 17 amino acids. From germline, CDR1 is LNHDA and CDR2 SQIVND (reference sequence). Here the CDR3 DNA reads TGTGCCAGTAGTATTGGGGGCTTGGGGACCGCGAACACTGAAGCTTTCTTT. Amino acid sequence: CASSIGGLGTANTEAFF.

This CDR3 reads CASSVDGQGFEGQTEAFF. The CDR3 DNA sequence: TGCGCCAGCAGCGTTGACGGACAGGGGTTTGAAGGGCAAACTGAAGCTTTCTTT. The chain links TRBV5-1 to TRBJ1-1; 9 bases are a match to TRBD1. There are 18 residues in the CDR3. The V gene's germline CDR1 is SGHRS and CDR2 YFSETQ. The V and J ends lost 4 bases and 5 bases, in that order; junction bases with no gene match: 18.

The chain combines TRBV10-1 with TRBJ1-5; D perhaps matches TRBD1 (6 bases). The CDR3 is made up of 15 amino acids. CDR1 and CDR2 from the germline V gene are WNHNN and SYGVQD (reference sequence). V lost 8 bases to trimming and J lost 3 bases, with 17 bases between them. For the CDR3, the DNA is TGCGCCAGCTCCCTCGGGACAAAGCACAATCAGCCCCAGCATTTT. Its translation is CASSLGTKHNQPQHF.

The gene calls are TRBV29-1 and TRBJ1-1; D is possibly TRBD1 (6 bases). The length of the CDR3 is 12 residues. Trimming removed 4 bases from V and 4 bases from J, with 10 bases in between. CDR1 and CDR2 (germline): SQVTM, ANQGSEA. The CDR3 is CSVGEGVTEAFF. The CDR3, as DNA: TGCAGCGTTGGGGAGGGGGTCACTGAAGCTTTCTTT. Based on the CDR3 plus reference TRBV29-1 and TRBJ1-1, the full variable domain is SAVISQKPSRDICQRGTSLTIQCQVDSQVTMMFWYRQQPGQSLTLIATANQGSEATYESGFVIDKFPISRPNLTFSTLTVSNMSPEDSSIYLCSVGEGVTEAFFGQGTRLTVV.

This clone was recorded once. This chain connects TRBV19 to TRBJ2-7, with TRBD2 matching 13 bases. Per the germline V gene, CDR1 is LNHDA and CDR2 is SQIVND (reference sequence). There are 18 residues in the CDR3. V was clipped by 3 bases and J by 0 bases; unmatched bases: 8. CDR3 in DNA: TGTGCCAGTAGTATCCGGGGACTAGCGGGGCGAAGCTCCTACGAGCAGTACTTC. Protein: CASSIRGLAGRSSYEQYF.

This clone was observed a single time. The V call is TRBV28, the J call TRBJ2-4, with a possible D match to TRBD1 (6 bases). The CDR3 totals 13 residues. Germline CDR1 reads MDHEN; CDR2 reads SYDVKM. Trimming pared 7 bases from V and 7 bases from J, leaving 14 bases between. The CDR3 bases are TGTGCCAGCAATGGGGCAGGGGAGAACATTCAGTACTTC. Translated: CASNGAGENIQYF.

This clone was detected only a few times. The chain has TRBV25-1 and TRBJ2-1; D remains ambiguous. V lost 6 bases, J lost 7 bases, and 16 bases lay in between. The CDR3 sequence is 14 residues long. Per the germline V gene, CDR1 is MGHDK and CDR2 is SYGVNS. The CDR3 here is CASSPLGVVNEQFF. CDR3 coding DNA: TGTGCCAGCAGCCCCCTCGGAGTTGTTAATGAGCAGTTCTTC. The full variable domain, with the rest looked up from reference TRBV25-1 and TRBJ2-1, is EADIYQTPRYLVIGTGKKITLECSQTMGHDKMYWYQQDPGMELHLIHYSYGVNSTEKGDLSSESTVSRIRTEHFPLTLESARPSHTSQYLCASSPLGVVNEQFFGPGTRLTVL.

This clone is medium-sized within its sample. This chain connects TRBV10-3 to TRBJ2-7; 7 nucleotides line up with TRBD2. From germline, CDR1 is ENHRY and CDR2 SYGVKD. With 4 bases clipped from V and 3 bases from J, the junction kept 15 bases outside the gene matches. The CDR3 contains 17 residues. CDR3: CAISVFGGGPFNYEQYF. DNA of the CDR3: TGTGCCATCAGTGTATTCGGGGGAGGGCCCTTTAACTACGAGCAGTACTTC.

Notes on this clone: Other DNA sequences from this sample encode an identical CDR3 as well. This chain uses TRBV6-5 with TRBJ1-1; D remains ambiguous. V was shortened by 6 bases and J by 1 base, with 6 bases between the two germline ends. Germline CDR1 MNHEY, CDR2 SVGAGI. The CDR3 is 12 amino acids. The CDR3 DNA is TGTGCCAGCAGGAATGCGAACACTGAAGCTTTCTTT. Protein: CASRNANTEAFF.

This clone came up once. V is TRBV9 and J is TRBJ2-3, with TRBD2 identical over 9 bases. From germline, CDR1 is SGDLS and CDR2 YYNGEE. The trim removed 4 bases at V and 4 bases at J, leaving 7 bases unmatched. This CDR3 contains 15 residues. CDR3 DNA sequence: TGTGCCAGCAGCCCCCGGGAGCGGGGGGCAGATACGCAGTATTTT. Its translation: CASSPRERGADTQYF.

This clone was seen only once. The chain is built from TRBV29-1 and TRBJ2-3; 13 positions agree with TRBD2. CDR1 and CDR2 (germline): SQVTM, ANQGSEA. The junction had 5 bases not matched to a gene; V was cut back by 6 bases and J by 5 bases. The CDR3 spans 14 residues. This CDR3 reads CSVILAGGIDTQYF. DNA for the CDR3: TGCAGCGTAATACTAGCGGGAGGGATAGATACGCAGTATTTT.

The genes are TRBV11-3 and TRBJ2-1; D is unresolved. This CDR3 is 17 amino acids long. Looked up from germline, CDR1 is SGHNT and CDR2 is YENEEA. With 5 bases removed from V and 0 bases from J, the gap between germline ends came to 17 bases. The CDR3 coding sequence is TGTGCCAGCAGCCCCGGGCTCGGAAGTAACTCCTACAATGAGCAGTTCTTC. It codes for CASSPGLGSNSYNEQFF.

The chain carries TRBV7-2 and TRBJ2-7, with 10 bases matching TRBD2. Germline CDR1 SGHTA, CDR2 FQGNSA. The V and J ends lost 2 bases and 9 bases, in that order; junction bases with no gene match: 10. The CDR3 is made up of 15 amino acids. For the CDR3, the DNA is TGTGCCAGCAGCTTACAGCGGGGGGGCCGGGAACGGCAGTACTTC. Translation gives CASSLQRGGRERQYF.

The CDR3: CASSMLRTGELFF. CDR3 nucleotides: TGTGCCAGTAGTATGCTTCGGACCGGGGAGCTGTTTTTT. This rearrangement joins TRBV19 to TRBJ2-2; D remains unclear. This CDR3 is 13 amino acids long. With 3 bases removed from V and 5 bases from J, the gap between germline ends came to 7 bases. CDR1 is LNHDA, CDR2 SQIVND, per germline (reference sequence). The full variable domain, its missing parts supplied by reference TRBV19 and TRBJ2-2, is DGGITQSPKYLFRKEGQNVTLSCEQNLNHDAMYWYRQDPGQGLRLIYYSQIVNDFQKGDIAEGYSVSREKKESFPLTVTSAQKNPTAFYLCASSMLRTGELFFGEGSRLTVL.

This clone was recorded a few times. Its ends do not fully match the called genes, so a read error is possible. Written as DNA, the CDR3 is TGTGCTAGCAGCTTCGGTCGGAGACACTGCAATCAGCCCCAGCATTTT. It encodes CASSFGRRHCNQPQHF. The chain has TRBV7-7 and TRBJ1-5, with D uncertain. The CDR3 has 16 amino acids. Germline V gene sequence: CDR1 SSHAT, CDR2 FNYEAQ (reference sequence).

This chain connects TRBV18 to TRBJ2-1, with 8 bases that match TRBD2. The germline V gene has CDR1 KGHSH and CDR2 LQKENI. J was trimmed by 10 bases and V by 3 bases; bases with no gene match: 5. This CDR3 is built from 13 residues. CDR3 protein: CASSPQTGGEQFF. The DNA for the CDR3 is TGTGCCAGCTCACCCCAAACGGGGGGGGAGCAGTTCTTC.

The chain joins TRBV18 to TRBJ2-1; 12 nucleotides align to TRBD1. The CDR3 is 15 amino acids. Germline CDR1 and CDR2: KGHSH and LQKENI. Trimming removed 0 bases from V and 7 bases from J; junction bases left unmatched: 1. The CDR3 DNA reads TGTGCCAGCTCACCACCGGGACAGGGGGCAAATGAGCAGTTCTTC. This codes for CASSPPGQGANEQFF.

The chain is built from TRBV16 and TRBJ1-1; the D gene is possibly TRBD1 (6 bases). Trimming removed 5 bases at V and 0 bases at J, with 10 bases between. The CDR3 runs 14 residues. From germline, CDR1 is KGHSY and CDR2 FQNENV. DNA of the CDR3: TGTGCCAGCAGCGTCCAGGGGATGAACACTGAAGCTTTCTTT. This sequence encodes CASSVQGMNTEAFF.

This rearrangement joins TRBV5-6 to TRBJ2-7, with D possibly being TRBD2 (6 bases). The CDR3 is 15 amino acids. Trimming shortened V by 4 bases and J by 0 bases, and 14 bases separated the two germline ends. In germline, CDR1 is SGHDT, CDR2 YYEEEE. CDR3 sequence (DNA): TGTGCCAGCAGCCTCCTACGGGAGTTCTCCTACGAGCAGTACTTC. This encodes CASSLLREFSYEQYF.